This T cell receptor (beta chain) was retrieved from a study of shared clonotypes between healthy human individuals. Study overall: Aged between 18 and 49, the donors were a couple of women and a few men.

This CDR3 is 14 amino acids long. Germline CDR1 MGHRA, CDR2 YSYEKL. Between the trimmed V and J ends, which lost 0 bases and 3 bases, there was a span of 8 bases. Findings of the study overall: What limited the represented genetic and exposure-history diversity was the small number of donors. Across subsets, estimated richness was generally greater for naive than for memory populations. Naive CD4 clonotypes overlapped across a few donors at around 4.7%.

Terminally differentiated effector memory CD45RA+ cells were excluded by CCR7 positive selection of CD45RO-negative cells. This clone was detected once. Its antigen is unknown. Method: immunoSEQ multiplex PCR; TCRdb's copy keeps in-frame clones and lacks some. Of 550,000 to 650,000 clones listed, about 96% are singletons. This TCR was recovered from a woman in her 30s in good health. Specimen: naive CD8+ T cells sorted from blood. V is TRBV4-1 and J is TRBJ1-2, with D unresolved. The CDR3 DNA sequence: TGCGCCAGCAGCCAAGATTGGACGGACTATGGCTACACCTTC. It yields the protein CASSQDWTDYGYTF.